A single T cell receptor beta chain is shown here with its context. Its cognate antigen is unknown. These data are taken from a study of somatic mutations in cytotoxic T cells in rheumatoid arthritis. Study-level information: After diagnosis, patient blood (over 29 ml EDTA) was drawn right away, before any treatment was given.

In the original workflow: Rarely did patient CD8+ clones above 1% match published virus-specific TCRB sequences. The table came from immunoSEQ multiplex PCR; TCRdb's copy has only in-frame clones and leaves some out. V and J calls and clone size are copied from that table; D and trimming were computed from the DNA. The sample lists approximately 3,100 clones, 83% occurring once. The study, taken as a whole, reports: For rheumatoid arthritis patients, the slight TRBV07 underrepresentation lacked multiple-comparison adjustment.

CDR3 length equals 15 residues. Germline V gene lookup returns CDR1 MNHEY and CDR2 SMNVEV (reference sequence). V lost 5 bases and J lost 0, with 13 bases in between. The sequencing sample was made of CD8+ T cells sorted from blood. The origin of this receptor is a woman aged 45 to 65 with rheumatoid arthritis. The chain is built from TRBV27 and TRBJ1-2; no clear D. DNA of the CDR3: TGTGCCAGCAGTCTTGACGGTACAGCTAACTATGGCTACACCTTC. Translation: CASSLDGTANYGYTF.